This T cell receptor beta chain emerged from a study of T-cell memory formation after mild COVID-19. Study-level results: Whereas later expanders leaned CD4+, clones contracting day 15 to 85 showed a balanced CD4/CD8 makeup. The pre-infection memory compartment contained some responding clones, suggesting cross-reactive memory joined. The authors did not confirm SARS-CoV-2 specificity of second-wave clones peaking day 37.

Comment on this clonotype: Antigen specificity is unknown.

From 5'RACE with constant-segment primers came TCR alpha and TCR beta cDNA libraries that carried sample barcodes and UMIs. A single record per CDR3 protein comes from TCRdb applying MiXCR to the 5' RACE reads. The sample contains under 300,000 distinct CDR3 sequences, 16% of which appear only once. V gave up 6 bases and J gave up 5 bases; unmatched junction bases: 2. The CDR3 covers 13 residues. CDR1 is MDHEN and CDR2 is SYDVKM in the germline V gene. Sequencing was carried out using PBMCs or a T cell subset sorted from them (not recorded which). This chain uses TRBV28 with TRBJ1-5; 9 nucleotides line up with TRBD1. The source is a man younger than 35 who had mild COVID-19 (a few samples of this study predate the infection). Cell type and time point are not known. The CDR3 loop is CASRQGADQPQHF. The CDR3, as DNA: TGTGCCAGCAGACAGGGGGCAGATCAGCCCCAGCATTTT.